This TCR beta chain emerged from a study of T cell clonotyping in hematopoietic cell transplantation. The method was immunoSEQ multiplex PCR; TCRdb's version includes in-frame clones alone and lacks a portion of them. The sample has under 30,000 clones; about 90% are singletons. Germline assignment: CDR1 MDHEN and CDR2 SYDVKM. The CDR3 sequence is 19 residues long. Trimming stripped 5 bases from V and 9 bases from J, with 29 bases between. The source of this sequence is a female patient aged 50-59 years who had an allogeneic stem cell transplant from a related donor, so the T cells may come from the graft donor. Some clones in this sample may be carry-over from other donors' samples. The material was PBMCs, obtained 100 days after allogeneic stem cell transplant. The rearrangement uses TRBV28 and TRBJ1-6, with D possibly matching TRBD1 (6 bases). CDR3 DNA sequence: TGTGCCAGCAGTATCGCCCTATTACGGACAGACAAGGGGTGTTCACCCCTCCACTTT. Amino acids: CASSIALLRTDKGCSPLHF.